The sample holds many counts of the clone carrying this T cell receptor (beta chain). Its antigen is not identified. TCRdb re-called the 5' RACE reads through MiXCR, storing one row per CDR3 protein. The sample gives 130,000 or so distinct CDR3 sequences, roughly an eighth of which show up once; roughly 4.3% is in the top ten. The sample belongs to a study of CD8 T cells in ankylosing spondylitis. Study conclusions and caveats: Clones linked to disease were reported to show significant enrichment in matched ankylosing spondylitis synovial fluid. Earlier work had already found some motif variants in reactive arthritis synovial fluid and blood.

The ends were cut back, 1 base at V and 5 bases at J, with 23 bases in the middle. From germline, CDR1 is LGHDT and CDR2 YNNKEL (reference sequence). This CDR3 comprises 18 residues. This sequence joins TRBV3-1 and TRBJ2-5, with a possible D match to TRBD2 (6 bases). Sequencing was done on a sample of blood, either unsorted or a sorted T cell fraction (not recorded which). This receptor was identified in a female donor with ankylosing spondylitis or in good health (not recorded which). This CDR3 is CASSQGGWAGNLRETQYF. In nucleotides, the CDR3 is TGTGCCAGCAGCCAAGGTGGTTGGGCGGGGAATTTACGGGAGACCCAGTACTTC.